These 20 T cell receptor beta chains originate from one sample sequenced in a study of blood T cell repertoires in COVID-19 (dated by TCRdb to the early 2020s). The method was the immunoSEQ multiplex PCR assay. The immuneACCESS repertoire file appears here via TCRdb, limited to in-frame rearrangements. These files lack a portion of the clones; in checked studies, under half of the deficit traces to unresolved V genes, and the cause of the others is not known. Counted in this sample were a few hundred thousand clones; around 86% of them appeared once. The ten largest clonotypes hold 1% of the sample. Sequenced sample: peripheral blood. The receptors derive from a man in his fifties with active or convalescent COVID-19.

The chain employs TRBV5-4 and TRBJ2-7; D is perhaps TRBD2 (6 bases). V lost 0 bases and J lost 7, with 17 bases in between. CDR1 SGHNT and CDR2 YYREEE come from the germline V gene (reference sequence). This CDR3 spans 15 amino acids. The CDR3 spells CASSLGAQGGGEQYF. The DNA of the CDR3 is TGTGCCAGCAGCTTGGGGGCGCAGGGAGGAGGGGAGCAGTACTTC.

The V call is TRBV30, the J call TRBJ1-6; possibly TRBD1 for D (5 bases). The CDR3 contains 19 residues. V was clipped by 2 bases and J by 1 base, with 21 bases between them. Germline V CDR1 and CDR2: GTSNPN, SVGIG (reference sequence). The DNA of the CDR3 is TGTGCCTGGAGTAAAAGCAGGGCGTTGAGCAGATCCTATAATTCACCCCTCCACTTT. Translated: CAWSKSRALSRSYNSPLHF.

The chain uses TRBV6-5 and TRBJ1-4; D gene uncertain. CDR3 length: 15 residues. V was cut by 4 bases and J by 8 bases, with 17 bases left in between. Germline loops: CDR1 MNHEY, CDR2 SVGAGI. The CDR3 here is CASSFAAVDREKLFF. CDR3 DNA: TGTGCCAGCAGTTTCGCGGCCGTAGATCGAGAAAAACTGTTTTTT.

The table lists this clone with a count of one. The chain couples TRBV24-1 to TRBJ1-1, with D hard to call. Germline V gene data show CDR1 as KGHDR and CDR2 as SFDVKD. The ends were cut back, 0 bases at V and 2 bases at J, with 15 bases in the middle. This CDR3 spans 17 amino acids. The CDR3 coding sequence is TGTGCCACCAGTGATTTGATGGGCAGACATAGAAACACTGAAGCTTTCTTT. It is translated as CATSDLMGRHRNTEAFF.

V gene TRBV6-2 or TRBV6-3 combines with J gene TRBJ2-4; TRBD1 is a possible D gene (6 bases). V was trimmed by 2 bases and J by 2 bases, leaving 13 bases between them. CDR1 and CDR2 from the germline V gene are MNHEY and SVGEGT. This CDR3 region has 16 residues. CDR3 region: CASSYLRTDSKNIQYF. As DNA, the CDR3 is TGTGCCAGCAGTTACCTCCGGACAGACTCCAAAAACATTCAGTACTTC.

This chain connects TRBV7-9 to TRBJ1-1, with 8 bases matching TRBD1. Germline assignment: CDR1 SEHNR and CDR2 FQNEAQ (reference sequence). V lost 5 bases to trimming and J lost 5 bases; unmatched junction nucleotides: 13. The CDR3 is made up of 16 amino acids. This CDR3 reads CASSHSDRGEWTEAFF. CDR3 DNA sequence: TGTGCCAGCAGCCATTCCGACAGGGGAGAGTGGACTGAAGCTTTCTTT.

V gene TRBV28 combines with J gene TRBJ2-3; 9 positions match TRBD2. Germline-derived CDR1 and CDR2 are MDHEN and SYDVKM. The length of the CDR3 is 16 residues. V trimming: 6 bases; J trimming: 0 bases; junction bases outside the gene matches: 7. The CDR3 protein is CASRFGTSPSTDTQYF. Here the CDR3 DNA reads TGTGCCAGCAGATTTGGGACTAGCCCTAGCACAGATACGCAGTATTTT. Looking up the rest from reference TRBV28 and TRBJ2-3 gives the full variable domain: DVKVTQSSRYLVKRTGEKVFLECVQDMDHENMFWYRQDPGLGLRLIYFSYDVKMKEKGDIPEGYSVSREKKERFSLILESASTNQTSMYLCASRFGTSPSTDTQYFGPGTRLTVL.

This clone was detected once. The chain combines TRBV12-3 or TRBV12-4 with TRBJ1-2; the D is unclear. V lost 3 bases and J lost 3, with 5 bases in between. The CDR3 sequence is 12 residues long. The CDR3 here is CASSFADYGYTF. The CDR3 DNA sequence: TGTGCCAGCAGTTTTGCAGACTATGGCTACACCTTC.

In this sample, this clone turned up once. CDR3 protein: CASSLYVLGLGGTGELFF. In DNA, the CDR3 is TGTGCCAGCAGTTTATATGTCTTGGGGCTTGGAGGGACCGGGGAGCTGTTTTTT. The gene calls are TRBV28 and TRBJ2-2, with D perhaps matching TRBD2 (6 bases). Germline-derived CDR1 and CDR2 are MDHEN and SYDVKM. The germline V and J ends were trimmed by 1 base and 5 bases, with 20 bases remaining between them. The CDR3 is 18 residues long.

This clone was recorded only once. This chain uses TRBV10-3 with TRBJ1-1; TRBD1 matches at 9 bases. V was pared by 6 bases and J by 12 bases, with 11 bases of the junction left unmatched. CDR1 is ENHRY and CDR2 is SYGVKD in the germline V gene. CDR3 length equals 13 residues. The CDR3 region has the DNA TGTGCCATCAGCGCGGGACAGGGCCTGGAATCTTTCTTT. This translates into CAISAGQGLESFF.

The genes are TRBV7-9 and TRBJ1-2; 8 bases match TRBD1. This CDR3 contains 12 residues. V lost 4 bases, J lost 14 bases, and 9 bases stayed unmatched. Germline loops: CDR1 SEHNR, CDR2 FQNEAQ (reference sequence). The CDR3 sequence is CASSSRTGPSTF. The CDR3 DNA follows: TGTGCCAGCAGCTCTCGGACAGGGCCCTCTACCTTC.

The rearrangement links TRBV28 to TRBJ2-1; 13 nucleotides line up with TRBD2. V trimming: 5 bases; J trimming: 8 bases; junction bases outside the gene matches: 6. CDR3 length: 15 residues. Looked up from germline, CDR1 is MDHEN and CDR2 is SYDVKM. Written as DNA, the CDR3 is TGTGCCAGCAGTGTAACTAGCGGGGGGGCACATGAGCAGTTCTTC. It is translated as CASSVTSGGAHEQFF.

The gene calls are TRBV30 and TRBJ2-1; maybe TRBD2 (5 bases). This CDR3 comprises 15 residues. V was trimmed by 0 bases and J by 4 bases, leaving 13 bases between them. Germline lookup yields CDR1 GTSNPN and CDR2 SVGIG (reference sequence). For the CDR3, the DNA is TGTGCCTGGAGTGTAGGAGGTGGGGAATACAATGAGCAGTTCTTC. Protein product: CAWSVGGGEYNEQFF.

V usage is TRBV18 and J usage is TRBJ1-1; 7 bases fit TRBD1. CDR1 and CDR2 from the germline V gene are KGHSH and LQKENI. With V trimmed by 3 bases and J by 0 bases, 1 base remained unmatched. The CDR3 covers 14 residues. The CDR3 loop is CASSPDRMNTEAFF. CDR3 in DNA: TGTGCCAGCTCACCGGACAGGATGAACACTGAAGCTTTCTTT.

This chain joins TRBV10-2 and TRBJ1-2; perhaps TRBD1 as D (5 bases). The CDR3 spans 11 residues. Looked up from germline, CDR1 is WSHSY and CDR2 is SAAADI. The V end lost 10 bases, the J end lost 5 bases, and 11 bases lay between the germline ends. In nucleotides, the CDR3 is TGCGCCACCTCAGACAGTTATGGCTACACCTTC. Protein: CATSDSYGYTF.

The rearrangement joins TRBV3-1 (or the pseudogene TRBV3-2) to TRBJ1-1; no definite D call. Per the germline V gene, CDR1 is LGHDT and CDR2 is YNNKEL (reference sequence). The CDR3 runs to 13 residues. V was cut by 3 bases and J by 4 bases, with 9 bases left in between. This CDR3 is CASSHGESTEAFF. The CDR3 bases are TGTGCCAGCAGCCACGGGGAAAGCACTGAAGCTTTCTTT.

The chain is built from TRBV30 and TRBJ1-5, with TRBD1 as a possible D gene (5 bases). The CDR3 spans 14 residues. Trimming left V 4 bases short and J 7 bases short, with 17 bases between. The V gene's germline CDR1 is GTSNPN and CDR2 SVGIG (reference sequence). The CDR3 is CAWTKGGDGQPQHF. In DNA, the CDR3 is TGTGCCTGGACTAAGGGAGGGGATGGGCAGCCCCAGCATTTT.

This clone was counted only a few times. The genes are TRBV2 and TRBJ1-2; possible D gene TRBD1, 5 bases. Germline CDR1 is SNHLY and CDR2 is FYNNEI. The CDR3 runs to 15 residues. Deletions cut 9 bases from V and 1 base from J, with 18 bases between. The CDR3 here is CASRVTVTVNYGYTF. As DNA, the CDR3 is TGTGCCAGTCGCGTGACAGTAACCGTTAACTATGGCTACACCTTC.

The chain employs TRBV9 and TRBJ1-6; 11 positions agree with TRBD1. V shed 0 bases and J 10 bases; nucleotides not matched to a gene: 3. Germline V gives CDR1 SGDLS, CDR2 YYNGEE. There are 15 residues in the CDR3. The CDR3 sequence: CASSVVGTGGSPLHF. The CDR3, as DNA: TGTGCCAGCAGCGTAGTTGGGACAGGGGGGTCACCCCTCCACTTT.

The CDR3 DNA is TGTGCCTGGAGTGTTAGCAGCATGAACACTGAAGCTTTCTTT. This codes for CAWSVSSMNTEAFF. The chain carries TRBV30 and TRBJ1-1; D gene unclear. The V gene lost 0 bases and the J gene lost 0 bases, with 8 bases spanning the gap. CDR3 size: 14 residues. Germline loops: CDR1 GTSNPN, CDR2 SVGIG (reference sequence).